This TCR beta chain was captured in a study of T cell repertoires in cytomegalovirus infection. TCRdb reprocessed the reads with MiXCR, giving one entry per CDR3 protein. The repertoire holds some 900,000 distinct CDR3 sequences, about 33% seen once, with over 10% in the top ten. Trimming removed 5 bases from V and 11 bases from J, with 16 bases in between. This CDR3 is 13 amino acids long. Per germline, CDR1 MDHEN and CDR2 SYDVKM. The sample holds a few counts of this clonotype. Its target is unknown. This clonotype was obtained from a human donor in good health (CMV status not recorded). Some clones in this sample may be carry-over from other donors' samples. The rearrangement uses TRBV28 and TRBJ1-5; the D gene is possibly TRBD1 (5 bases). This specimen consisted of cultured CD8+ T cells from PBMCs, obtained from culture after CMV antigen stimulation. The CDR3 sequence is CASSHRDSRTQHF. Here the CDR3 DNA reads TGTGCCAGCAGTCACCGGGACTCCCGAACCCAGCATTTT.